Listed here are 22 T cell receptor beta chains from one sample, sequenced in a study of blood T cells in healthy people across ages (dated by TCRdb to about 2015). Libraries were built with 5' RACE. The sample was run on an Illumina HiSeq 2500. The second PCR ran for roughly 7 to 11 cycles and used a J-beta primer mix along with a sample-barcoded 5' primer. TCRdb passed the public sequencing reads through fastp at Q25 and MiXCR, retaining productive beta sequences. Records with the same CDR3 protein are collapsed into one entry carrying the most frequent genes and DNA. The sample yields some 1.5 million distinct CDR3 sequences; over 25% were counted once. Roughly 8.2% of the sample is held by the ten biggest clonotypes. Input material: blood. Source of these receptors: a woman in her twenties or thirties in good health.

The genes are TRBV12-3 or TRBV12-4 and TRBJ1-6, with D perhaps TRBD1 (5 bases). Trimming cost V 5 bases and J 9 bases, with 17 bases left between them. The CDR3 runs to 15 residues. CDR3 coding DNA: TGTGCCAGCAGTGCCGGGCTGGGGGGAGGTTCACCCCTCCACTTT. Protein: CASSAGLGGGSPLHF.

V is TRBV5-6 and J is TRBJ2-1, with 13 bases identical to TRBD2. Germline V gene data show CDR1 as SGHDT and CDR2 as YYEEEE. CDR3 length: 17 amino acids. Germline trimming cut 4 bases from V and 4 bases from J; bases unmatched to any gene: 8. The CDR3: CASSQLLTSGGYNEQFF. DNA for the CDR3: TGTGCCAGCAGCCAATTATTGACTAGCGGGGGGTACAATGAGCAGTTCTTC.

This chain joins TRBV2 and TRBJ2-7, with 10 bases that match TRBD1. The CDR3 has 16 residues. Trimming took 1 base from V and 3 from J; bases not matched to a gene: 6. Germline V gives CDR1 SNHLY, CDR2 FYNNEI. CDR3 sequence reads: CASSEGDRGFRYEQYF. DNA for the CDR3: TGTGCCAGCAGTGAAGGGGACAGGGGATTTCGCTACGAGCAGTACTTC.

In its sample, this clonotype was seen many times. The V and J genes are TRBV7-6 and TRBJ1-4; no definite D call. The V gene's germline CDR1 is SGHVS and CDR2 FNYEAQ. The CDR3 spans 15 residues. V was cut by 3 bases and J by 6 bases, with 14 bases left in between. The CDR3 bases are TGTGCCAGCAGCTTCACGACGGGTTACGATGAAAAACTGTTTTTT. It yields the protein CASSFTTGYDEKLFF.

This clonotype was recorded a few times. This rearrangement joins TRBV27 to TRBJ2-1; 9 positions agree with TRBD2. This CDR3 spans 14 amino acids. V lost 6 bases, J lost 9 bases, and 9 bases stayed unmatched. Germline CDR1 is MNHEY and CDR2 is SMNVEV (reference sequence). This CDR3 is CASRTGLAGSEQFF. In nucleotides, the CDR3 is TGTGCCAGCAGAACGGGGCTAGCGGGGTCTGAGCAGTTCTTC.

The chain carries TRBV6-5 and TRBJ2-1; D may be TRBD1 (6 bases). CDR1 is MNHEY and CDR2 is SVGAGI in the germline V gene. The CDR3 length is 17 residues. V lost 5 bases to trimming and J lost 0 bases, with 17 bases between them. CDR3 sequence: CASSSRGVSSSYNEQFF. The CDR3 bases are TGTGCCAGCAGTAGCAGGGGAGTCTCGAGCTCCTACAATGAGCAGTTCTTC.

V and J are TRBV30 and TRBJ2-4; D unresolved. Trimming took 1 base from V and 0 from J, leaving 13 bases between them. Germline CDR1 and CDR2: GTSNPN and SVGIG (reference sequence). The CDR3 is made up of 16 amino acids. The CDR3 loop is CAWSAGHLLAKNIQYF. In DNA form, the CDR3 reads TGTGCCTGGAGTGCCGGGCACCTACTAGCCAAAAACATTCAGTACTTC.

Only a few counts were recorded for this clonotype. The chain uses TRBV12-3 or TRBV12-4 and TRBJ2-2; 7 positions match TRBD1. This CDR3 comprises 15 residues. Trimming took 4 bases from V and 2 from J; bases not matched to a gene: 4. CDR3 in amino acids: CASSSGQFNTGELFF. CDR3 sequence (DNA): TGTGCCAGCAGTTCGGGACAGTTTAACACCGGGGAGCTGTTTTTT.

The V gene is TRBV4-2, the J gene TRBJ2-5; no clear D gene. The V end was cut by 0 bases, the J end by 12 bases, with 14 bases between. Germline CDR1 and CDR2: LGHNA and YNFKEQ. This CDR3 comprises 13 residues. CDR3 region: CASSQETGSLEYF. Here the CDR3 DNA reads TGTGCCAGCAGCCAAGAAACTGGGTCCCTTGAGTACTTC.

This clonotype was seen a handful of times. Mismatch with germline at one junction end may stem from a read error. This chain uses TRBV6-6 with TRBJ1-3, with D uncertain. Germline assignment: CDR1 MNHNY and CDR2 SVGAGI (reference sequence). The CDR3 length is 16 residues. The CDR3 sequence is CTSSYSPESSGNTIYF. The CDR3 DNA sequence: TGTACCAGCAGTTACTCGCCAGAGAGCTCTGGAAACACCATATATTTT.

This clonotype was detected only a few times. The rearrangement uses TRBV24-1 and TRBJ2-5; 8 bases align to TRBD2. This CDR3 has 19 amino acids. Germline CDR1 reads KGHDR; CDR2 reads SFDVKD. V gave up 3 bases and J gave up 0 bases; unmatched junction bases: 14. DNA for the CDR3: TGTGCCACCAGTGATCCATCGGGGGGTAGCGGGAAATACCAAGAGACCCAGTACTTC. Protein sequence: CATSDPSGGSGKYQETQYF.

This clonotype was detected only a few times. The CDR3 bases are TGTGCCACCAGTGATTCCGGACAGGGGAGGGCCGGGAATGAGCAGTTCTTC. Translated, it gives CATSDSGQGRAGNEQFF. The rearrangement links TRBV24-1 to TRBJ2-1, with TRBD1 matching 9 bases. This CDR3 has 17 residues. Trimming cost V 2 bases and J 7 bases; bases outside gene matches: 11. Germline CDR1 is KGHDR and CDR2 is SFDVKD.

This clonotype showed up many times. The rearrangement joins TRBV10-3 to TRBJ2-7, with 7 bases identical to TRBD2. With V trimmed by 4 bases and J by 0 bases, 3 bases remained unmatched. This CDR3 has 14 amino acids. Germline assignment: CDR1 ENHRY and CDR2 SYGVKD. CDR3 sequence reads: CAISGASGSYEQYF. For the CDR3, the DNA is TGTGCCATCAGTGGGGCTAGCGGCTCCTACGAGCAGTACTTC.

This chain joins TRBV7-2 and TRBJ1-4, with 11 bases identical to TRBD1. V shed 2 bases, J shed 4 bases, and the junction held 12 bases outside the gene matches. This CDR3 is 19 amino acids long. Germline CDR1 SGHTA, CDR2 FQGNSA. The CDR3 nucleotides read TGTGCCAGCAGCTTACTTACAGGGACAGGGGGAACCCTTAATGAAAAACTGTTTTTT. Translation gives CASSLLTGTGGTLNEKLFF.

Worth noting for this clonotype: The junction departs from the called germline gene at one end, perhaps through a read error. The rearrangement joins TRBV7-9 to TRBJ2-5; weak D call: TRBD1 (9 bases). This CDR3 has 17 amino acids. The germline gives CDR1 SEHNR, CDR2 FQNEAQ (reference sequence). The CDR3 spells CASSPPGTGSGGETRYF. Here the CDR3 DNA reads TGTGCCAGCAGCCCTCCCGGGACAGGGAGCGGGGGAGAGACCCGGTACTTC.

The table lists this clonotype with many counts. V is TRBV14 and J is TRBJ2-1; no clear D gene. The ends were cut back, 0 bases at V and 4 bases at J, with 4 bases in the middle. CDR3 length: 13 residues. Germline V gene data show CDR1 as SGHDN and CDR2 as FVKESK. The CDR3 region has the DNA TGTGCCAGCAGCCAAGAGGCTTACAATGAGCAGTTCTTC. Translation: CASSQEAYNEQFF. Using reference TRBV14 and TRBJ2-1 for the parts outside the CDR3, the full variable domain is EAGVTQFPSHSVIEKGQTVTLRCDPISGHDNLYWYRRVMGKEIKFLLHFVKESKQDESGMPNNRFLAERTGGTYSTLKVQPAELEDSGVYFCASSQEAYNEQFFGPGTRLTVL.

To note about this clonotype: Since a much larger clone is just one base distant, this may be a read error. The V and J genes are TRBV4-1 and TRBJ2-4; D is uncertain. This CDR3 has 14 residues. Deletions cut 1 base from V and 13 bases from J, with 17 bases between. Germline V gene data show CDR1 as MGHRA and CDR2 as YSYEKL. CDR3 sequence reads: CASSQVTTLSGQYF. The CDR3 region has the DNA TGCGCCAGCAGCCAAGTGACGACTTTATCCGGGCAGTACTTC.

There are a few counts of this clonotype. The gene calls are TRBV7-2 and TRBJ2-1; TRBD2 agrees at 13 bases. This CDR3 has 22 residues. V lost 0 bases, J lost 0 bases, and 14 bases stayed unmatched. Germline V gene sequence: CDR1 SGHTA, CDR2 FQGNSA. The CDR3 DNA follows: TGTGCCAGCAGCTTAGCGCGAAAGCCGGGACTAGCGGGACCCAGCTCCTACAATGAGCAGTTCTTC. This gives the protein CASSLARKPGLAGPSSYNEQFF.

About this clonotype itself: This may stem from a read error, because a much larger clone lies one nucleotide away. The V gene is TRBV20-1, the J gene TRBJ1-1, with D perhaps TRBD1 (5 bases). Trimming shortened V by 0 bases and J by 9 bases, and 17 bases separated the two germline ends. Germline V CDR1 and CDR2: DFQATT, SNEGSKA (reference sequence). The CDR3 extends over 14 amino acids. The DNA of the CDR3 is TGCAGTGCTAGAGAGCCGGGGCCCCGGACTAAAGCTTTCTTT. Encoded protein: CSAREPGPRTKAFF.

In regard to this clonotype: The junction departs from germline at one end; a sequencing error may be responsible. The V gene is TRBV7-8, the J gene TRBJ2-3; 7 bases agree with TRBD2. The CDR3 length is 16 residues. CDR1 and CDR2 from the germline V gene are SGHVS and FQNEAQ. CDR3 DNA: TGTACCAGCAAATCAGCGTGGTGGGGAGGGACAGATACGCAGTATTTT. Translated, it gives CTSKSAWWGGTDTQYF.

The CDR3 nucleotides are TGTGCCAGCAGCCAGGGAGTGACGGAAGAGACCCAGTACTTC. As protein: CASSQGVTEETQYF. V usage is TRBV7-2 and J usage is TRBJ2-5, with D possibly called TRBD1 or TRBD2 (5 bases each). V was shortened by 5 bases and J by 3 bases, with 13 bases between the two germline ends. This CDR3 comprises 14 residues. Looked up from germline, CDR1 is SGHTA and CDR2 is FQGNSA.

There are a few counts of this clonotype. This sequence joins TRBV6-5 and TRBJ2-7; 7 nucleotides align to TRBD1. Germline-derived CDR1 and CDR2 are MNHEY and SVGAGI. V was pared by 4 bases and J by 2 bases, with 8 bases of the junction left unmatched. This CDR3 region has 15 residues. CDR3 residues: CASSFTGVRAYEQYF. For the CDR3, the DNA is TGTGCCAGCAGTTTCACAGGGGTTAGGGCCTACGAGCAGTACTTC.